One and the same sample provided the 23 T cell receptor beta chains below, sequenced in a study of ipilimumab plus nivolumab after autologous stem cell transplantation. Libraries were prepared by immunoSEQ multiplex PCR; TCRdb keeps only in-frame clonotypes and omits some of them. There are 43,000 or so clones in the sample; around nine tenths occur only once, and 0.7% to 1% lies in the top ten. This sample comprised PBMCs, obtained in a trial of ipilimumab plus nivolumab as post-transplant consolidation. These receptors were obtained from a male donor with multiple myeloma.

The chain combines TRBV28 with TRBJ1-1; D unresolved. V was pared by 6 bases and J by 5 bases, with 13 bases between. The CDR3 loop spans 13 amino acids. Germline V gene lookup returns CDR1 MDHEN and CDR2 SYDVKM. Written as DNA, the CDR3 is TGTGCCAGCAGGTTCCCCCTCCAAACTGAAGCTTTCTTT. Its protein product is CASRFPLQTEAFF.

This chain connects TRBV18 to TRBJ2-2; D might be TRBD1 (5 bases). From germline, CDR1 is KGHSH and CDR2 LQKENI. This CDR3 comprises 14 residues. Trimming shortened V by 1 base and J by 5 bases, and 8 bases separated the two germline ends. The DNA for the CDR3 is TGTGCCAGCTCACCACGGACACTAACCGGGGAGCTGTTTTTT. This gives the protein CASSPRTLTGELFF.

V gene TRBV29-1 combines with J gene TRBJ1-4, with D possibly TRBD1 on 5 matching bases. V was cut by 6 bases and J by 3 bases, with 5 bases left in between. The CDR3 totals 11 residues. CDR1 and CDR2 from the germline V gene are SQVTM and ANQGSEA. CDR3 nucleotide sequence: TGCAGCGTGACAGCTAATGAAAAACTGTTTTTT. This gives the protein CSVTANEKLFF.

V is TRBV5-1 and J is TRBJ2-5; the D is unclear. V gave up 4 bases and J gave up 2 bases, with 15 bases separating them. CDR1 SGHRS and CDR2 YFSETQ come from the germline V gene. The CDR3 runs 15 residues. CDR3 loop: CASSLYGQIQETQYF. The CDR3 nucleotides are TGCGCCAGCAGCCTTTATGGGCAGATACAAGAGACCCAGTACTTC.

The chain links TRBV5-5 to TRBJ1-2; no definite D call. Per germline, CDR1 SGHKS and CDR2 YYEKEE (reference sequence). V lost 4 bases, J lost 3 bases, and 19 bases lay in between. CDR3 size: 16 residues. CDR3: CASSASGSLRDYGYTF. CDR3 in DNA: TGTGCCAGCAGCGCTAGTGGCAGTCTTCGGGACTATGGCTACACCTTC. Complete variable domain (other parts from reference TRBV5-5 and TRBJ1-2): DAGVTQSPTHLIKTRGQQVTLRCSPISGHKSVSWYQQVLGQGPQFIFQYYEKEERGRGNFPDRFSARQFPNYSSELNVNALLLGDSALYLCASSASGSLRDYGYTFGSGTRLTVV.

The chain combines TRBV7-9 with TRBJ2-7, with D possibly being TRBD1 (6 bases). With 6 bases removed from V and 2 bases from J, the gap between germline ends came to 11 bases. CDR3 size: 13 residues. The V gene's germline CDR1 is SEHNR and CDR2 FQNEAQ (reference sequence). The CDR3 loop is CASRQGTTYEQYF. The CDR3 bases are TGTGCCAGCAGGCAGGGGACCACCTACGAGCAGTACTTC.

The V and J genes are TRBV29-1 and TRBJ2-2; TRBD1 agrees at 10 bases. The V segment lost 4 bases and the J segment 3 bases; nucleotides outside the gene matches: 2. This CDR3 region has 14 residues. The germline CDR1 and CDR2 sequences are SQVTM and ANQGSEA. The CDR3, as DNA: TGCAGCGTTGGACAGGGGGCCTACACCGGGGAGCTGTTTTTT. This translates into CSVGQGAYTGELFF.

The chain carries TRBV30 and TRBJ2-5; TRBD2 matches at 8 bases. The end of the DNA aligns better with TRBJ2-7, so the J call may be wrong. In germline, CDR1 is GTSNPN, CDR2 SVGIG (reference sequence). This CDR3 is 14 amino acids long. The CDR3 here is CAWSGAGGVYEQYF. The CDR3 DNA is TGTGCCTGGAGTGGCGCGGGGGGAGTCTACGAGCAGTACTTC.

V and J are TRBV28 and TRBJ1-2; D is perhaps TRBD1 (5 bases). V was shortened by 5 bases and J by 4 bases, with 23 bases between the two germline ends. From germline, CDR1 is MDHEN and CDR2 SYDVKM. CDR3 length: 17 amino acids. DNA for the CDR3: TGTGCCAGCAGTCCCGGCGGGGCGGCCCTCGGGAGCTATGGCTACACCTTC. Protein product: CASSPGGAALGSYGYTF.

This chain uses TRBV9 with TRBJ2-5, with 8 bases aligning to TRBD2. The last part of the DNA fits TRBJ2-7 better; the J call may be wrong. Germline CDR1 is SGDLS and CDR2 is YYNGEE. The CDR3 consists of 15 residues. The DNA of the CDR3 is TGTGCCAGCAGCGTAGCTGGGCGGGAGGTCCACGAGCAGTACTTC. It is translated as CASSVAGREVHEQYF.

This clone appeared a few times. The chain uses TRBV9 and TRBJ1-2, with D tentatively TRBD1 (6 bases). This CDR3 has 15 amino acids. V gave up 4 bases and J gave up 9 bases, with 22 bases separating them. Germline CDR1 and CDR2: SGDLS and YYNGEE. CDR3 DNA sequence: TGTGCCAGCAGCCCCTCCCGGGGGGCCGGGGGTAGCTACACCTTC. This translates into CASSPSRGAGGSYTF. Looking up the rest from reference TRBV9 and TRBJ1-2 gives the full variable domain: DSGVTQTPKHLITATGQRVTLRCSPRSGDLSVYWYQQSLDQGLQFLIQYYNGEERAKGNILERFSAQQFPDLHSELNLSSLELGDSALYFCASSPSRGAGGSYTFGSGTRLTVV.

This chain links TRBV7-9 with TRBJ2-6; unclear D gene. The CDR3 spans 11 residues. Trimming pared 5 bases from V and 6 bases from J, leaving 2 bases between. Germline values: CDR1 SEHNR, CDR2 FQNEAQ (reference sequence). In nucleotides, the CDR3 is TGTGCCAGCAGCGTGGCCAACGTCCTGACTTTC. Encoded protein: CASSVANVLTF.

This rearrangement joins TRBV11-3 to TRBJ2-2; a possible D gene is TRBD2 (6 bases). The germline V gene encodes CDR1 SGHNT and CDR2 YENEEA. Trimming cost V 5 bases and J 2 bases, with 9 bases left between them. The length of the CDR3 is 14 residues. The CDR3 reads CASSTSPNTGELFF. CDR3 DNA sequence: TGTGCCAGCAGCACTAGCCCCAACACCGGGGAGCTGTTTTTT.

The chain recombines TRBV5-1 with TRBJ2-2, with D maybe TRBD2 (5 bases). V shed 4 bases and J shed 3 bases, with 10 bases lying between them. The CDR3 runs 14 residues. Germline V lookup: CDR1 SGHRS, CDR2 YFSETQ. The CDR3 DNA reads TGCGCCAGCAGCGCTGGAGGATACACCGGGGAGCTGTTTTTT. It yields the protein CASSAGGYTGELFF.

The genes are TRBV27 and TRBJ1-2, with 7 bases aligning to TRBD1. Germline V lookup: CDR1 MNHEY, CDR2 SMNVEV (reference sequence). Trimming cost V 5 bases and J 4 bases; bases outside gene matches: 10. The CDR3 loop spans 15 amino acids. The CDR3 coding sequence is TGTGCCAGCAGTAACAAGGGGGCGTCGGGCTATGGCTACACCTTC. This gives the protein CASSNKGASGYGYTF.

The sample holds one count of this clone. The junction shows a germline mismatch at one end, possibly a read error. The rearrangement links TRBV2 to TRBJ2-1, with D perhaps matching TRBD1 or TRBD2 (5 bases each). The CDR3 consists of 12 residues. CDR1 and CDR2 (germline): SNHLY, FYNNEI. CDR3 sequence: CASSETRDPPVF. Here the CDR3 DNA reads TGTGCCAGCAGTGAAACTAGGGACCCCCCAGTCTTC.

The chain has TRBV7-2 and TRBJ2-7, with TRBD2 as a possible D gene (6 bases). The CDR3 runs 13 residues. The V and J ends lost 0 bases and 3 bases respectively, with 6 bases between them. Germline-derived CDR1 and CDR2 are SGHTA and FQGNSA. The CDR3 sequence is CASSLAEGYEQYF. CDR3 bases: TGTGCCAGCAGCTTAGCGGAGGGCTACGAGCAGTACTTC. Looking up the rest from reference TRBV7-2 and TRBJ2-7 gives the full variable domain: GAGVSQSPSNKVTEKGKDVELRCDPISGHTALYWYRQSLGQGLEFLIYFQGNSAPDKSGLPSDRFSAERTGGSVSTLTIQRTQQEDSAVYLCASSLAEGYEQYFGPGTRLTVT.

The rearrangement uses TRBV12-5 and TRBJ1-6, with D perhaps matching TRBD1 (6 bases). The CDR3 runs to 19 residues. The V end was cut by 6 bases, the J end by 7 bases, with 28 bases between. Germline values: CDR1 LGHNT, CDR2 FRNRAP. Written as DNA, the CDR3 is TGTGCTAGTGGGTGGGTCTTGGGGATTACGGACAGCCGAAATTCACCCCTCCACTTT. This encodes CASGWVLGITDSRNSPLHF.

The chain links TRBV2 to TRBJ2-7; TRBD2 aligns across 7 bases. The CDR3 has 15 residues. The V and J ends lost 3 bases and 2 bases, in that order; junction bases with no gene match: 7. Germline V gene lookup returns CDR1 SNHLY and CDR2 FYNNEI. CDR3 loop: CASSDHRGRAYEQYF. As DNA, the CDR3 is TGTGCCAGCAGTGACCACCGGGGGAGGGCCTACGAGCAGTACTTC.

The V gene is TRBV10-3, the J gene TRBJ2-2; 14 bases line up with TRBD2. CDR3 length: 17 amino acids. After removal of 7 bases from V and 0 bases from J, the junction contained 4 bases not matched to a gene. Germline values: CDR1 ENHRY, CDR2 SYGVKD. This CDR3 is CAIKGLAGAANTGELFF. In DNA, the CDR3 is TGTGCCATCAAGGGACTAGCGGGGGCTGCGAACACCGGGGAGCTGTTTTTT.

This chain uses TRBV7-3 with TRBJ2-1; no definite D call. Trimming took 5 bases from V and 4 from J, leaving 9 bases between them. The CDR3 contains 13 residues. CDR1 is SGHTA and CDR2 is FQGTGA in the germline V gene. The CDR3 DNA reads TGTGCCAGCAGCCGGACGGAGTACAATGAGCAGTTCTTC. It specifies CASSRTEYNEQFF.

Note on this clone: This sample also contains other DNA sequences that code for the same CDR3. V and J are TRBV5-1 and TRBJ2-5; no firm D call. V lost 1 base, J lost 2 bases, and 0 bases lay in between. This CDR3 contains 11 residues. Germline values: CDR1 SGHRS, CDR2 YFSETQ. The CDR3 DNA reads as TGCGCCAGCAGCTTGCAAGAGACCCAGTACTTC. Amino acids: CASSLQETQYF.

The chain couples TRBV7-2 to TRBJ1-6, with 9 positions matching TRBD1. The CDR3 totals 16 residues. The trim removed 4 bases at V and 10 bases at J, leaving 11 bases unmatched. Germline V gene lookup returns CDR1 SGHTA and CDR2 FQGNSA. CDR3 in amino acids: CASSSPPGQGISPLHF. CDR3 nucleotides: TGTGCCAGCAGCTCACCGCCGGGACAGGGAATATCACCCCTCCACTTT.